The text below deals with one TCR beta chain. The V end was cut by 7 bases, the J end by 6 bases, with 7 bases between. This CDR3 comprises 11 residues. The germline V gene encodes CDR1 DFQATT and CDR2 SNEGSKA (reference sequence). Assay: immunoSEQ multiplex PCR; the TCRdb copy retains only in-frame clones and omits some. The sample contains around 450,000 clones, over 75% of which appear only once. The treatment denotes: roughly 20 received Ad26.COV2.S at low or high dose, single or two shots; 5 received placebo; per-sample allocation not given. Sampling happened 63 days after the first vaccine or placebo injection. This sample is drawn from a study of Ad26.COV2.S vaccination and SARS-CoV-2 variants.

The rearrangement uses TRBV20-1 and TRBJ1-6; D gene ambiguous. The sequence was collected from a person aged 18-60 years who received the Ad26.COV2.S COVID-19 vaccine or a placebo. Sample: peripheral blood, taken in a trial of Ad26.COV2.S vaccine versus placebo. This CDR3 is CSVSGNSPLHF. The CDR3 DNA reads TGCAGTGTTAGCGGTAATTCACCCCTCCACTTT.